These 15 T cell receptor beta chains came from one sample sequenced in a study of CD8 T cells in Susac syndrome. Random-hexamer reverse transcription was applied to about 0.5 to 1 ug RNA. TCRdb re-called the immunoSEQ multiplex PCR reads with MiXCR, one entry per CDR3 protein. The data hold some 190,000 distinct CDR3 sequences, with 95% observed a single time. The specimen was CD4+ T cells from PBMCs. These receptors originate from a human donor in good health.

The chain combines TRBV3-1 with TRBJ2-1; a possible D gene is TRBD2 (6 bases). The CDR3 spans 13 residues. Deletions cut 1 base from V and 7 bases from J, with 8 bases between. Germline V gene sequence: CDR1 LGHDT, CDR2 YNNKEL (reference sequence). Here the CDR3 reads CASSQVLANEQFF. The CDR3, as DNA: TGTGCCAGCAGCCAAGTACTAGCAAATGAGCAGTTCTTC.

The rearrangement joins TRBV7-2 to TRBJ1-2; TRBD1 is a possible D gene (6 bases). Germline-derived CDR1 and CDR2 are SGHTA and FQGNSA. The CDR3 runs 14 residues. The V end lost 1 base, the J end lost 8 bases, and 14 bases lay between the germline ends. CDR3: CASSLGAGDLGYTF. The CDR3 nucleotides are TGTGCCAGCAGCTTAGGCGCAGGGGACCTAGGCTACACCTTC.

This clonotype has a single count. The CDR3 here is CSATHRGEQYV. The CDR3 DNA reads as TGCAGTGCGACCCACAGGGGCGAGCAGTACGTC. The V call is TRBV20-1, the J call TRBJ2-7; TRBD1 agrees at 7 bases. The CDR3 is 11 amino acids. V lost 6 bases to trimming and J lost 6 bases; unmatched junction nucleotides: 5. The germline gives CDR1 DFQATT, CDR2 SNEGSKA (reference sequence).

The chain employs TRBV25-1 and TRBJ1-2, with D tentatively TRBD1 (6 bases). The germline V gene encodes CDR1 MGHDK and CDR2 SYGVNS. CDR3 length: 13 residues. Trimming took 4 bases from V and 7 from J, leaving 13 bases between them. The CDR3 bases are TGTGCCAGCAGTGCAAACACAGGGCTTGGCTACACCTTC. This translates into CASSANTGLGYTF.

The chain joins TRBV20-1 to TRBJ2-1, with 7 bases aligning to TRBD2. The CDR3 runs 13 residues. Germline V gives CDR1 DFQATT, CDR2 SNEGSKA (reference sequence). With 4 bases clipped from V and 5 bases from J, the junction kept 5 bases outside the gene matches. CDR3 nucleotides: TGCAGTGCTAAGAGCGGGACCAACAATGAGCAGTTCTTC. Protein: CSAKSGTNNEQFF.

This clonotype was seen a single time. The chain has TRBV6-5 and TRBJ1-1, with TRBD1 identical over 7 bases. Germline trimming cut 6 bases from V and 1 base from J; bases unmatched to any gene: 8. CDR1 is MNHEY and CDR2 is SVGAGI in the germline V gene. The CDR3 extends over 15 amino acids. The DNA for the CDR3 is TGTGCCAGCAGGAGAGACAGGGCGGAGAACACTGAAGCTTTCTTT. Translation: CASRRDRAENTEAFF.

This chain uses TRBV29-1 with TRBJ2-7, with TRBD1 as a possible D gene (5 bases). Trimming stripped 4 bases from V and 0 bases from J, with 10 bases between. The CDR3 is 13 residues long. The germline gives CDR1 SQVTM, CDR2 ANQGSEA. The CDR3 DNA reads as TGCAGCGTTGGACAGTCCTACTCCTACGAGCAGTACTTC. As protein: CSVGQSYSYEQYF.

V and J are TRBV10-3 and TRBJ2-5; unclear D gene. The V end lost 0 bases, the J end lost 5 bases, and 4 bases lay between the germline ends. CDR1 is ENHRY, CDR2 SYGVKD, per germline. This CDR3 is 12 amino acids long. CDR3: CAISESSETQYF. DNA of the CDR3: TGTGCCATCAGTGAGTCGAGCGAGACCCAGTACTTC.

The rearrangement links TRBV20-1 to TRBJ2-1; no reliable D call. V gave up 3 bases and J gave up 7 bases, with 16 bases separating them. Germline V gene lookup returns CDR1 DFQATT and CDR2 SNEGSKA (reference sequence). CDR3 length equals 14 residues. The CDR3 loop is CSASPPSGKNEQFF. The CDR3 region has the DNA TGCAGTGCTAGTCCTCCCAGTGGGAAAAATGAGCAGTTCTTC.

The chain is built from TRBV10-3 and TRBJ2-1; 9 positions agree with TRBD2. V trimming: 10 bases; J trimming: 3 bases; junction bases outside the gene matches: 7. Germline lookup yields CDR1 ENHRY and CDR2 SYGVKD. CDR3 size: 14 residues. This CDR3 reads CATSTSGDYNEQFF. In DNA, the CDR3 is TGTGCCACTTCGACTAGCGGAGACTACAATGAGCAGTTCTTC.

This clonotype was seen a single time. CDR3 sequence (DNA): TGTGCCAGCAGCCAGACCACAGGGGGCGCAGGTGGCTACACCTTC. Protein product: CASSQTTGGAGGYTF. V usage is TRBV7-2 and J usage is TRBJ1-2; 9 nucleotides line up with TRBD1. Germline CDR1 is SGHTA and CDR2 is FQGNSA. Trimming took 5 bases from V and 7 from J; bases not matched to a gene: 11. CDR3 length: 15 residues.

This chain joins TRBV20-1 and TRBJ2-1; the match to TRBD1 covers 7 bases. Per the germline V gene, CDR1 is DFQATT and CDR2 is SNEGSKA (reference sequence). V was clipped by 6 bases and J by 10 bases; unmatched bases: 15. The CDR3 runs 14 residues. This CDR3 reads CSAYNRGDYREQFF. CDR3 DNA: TGCAGTGCGTATAACAGGGGAGATTACAGGGAGCAGTTCTTC.

The chain recombines TRBV9 with TRBJ2-5; 8 positions agree with TRBD1. Germline-derived CDR1 and CDR2 are SGDLS and YYNGEE. CDR3 length: 15 residues. V shed 4 bases, J shed 1 base, and the junction held 6 bases outside the gene matches. DNA of the CDR3: TGTGCCAGCAGCACACAGGACAGGGTCCAAGAGACCCAGTACTTC. This sequence encodes CASSTQDRVQETQYF.

As regards this clonotype: The junction and the germline gene differ at one end; a read error may be behind it. This chain connects TRBV2 to TRBJ1-5; 7 nucleotides agree with TRBD1. The CDR3 has 13 residues. Germline-derived CDR1 and CDR2 are SNHLY and FYNNEI. CDR3 in DNA: TGTGCCAGCACGGGACAGTTCAATCAGTCCCAGCATTTT. Translated, it gives CASTGQFNQSQHF.

This chain uses TRBV29-1 with TRBJ1-1; 7 bases fit TRBD1. In germline, CDR1 is SQVTM, CDR2 ANQGSEA. V dropped 4 bases and J dropped 0; count of bases not matched to a gene: 2. This CDR3 region has 13 residues. The CDR3 DNA reads as TGCAGCGTTGTGACAGGGATGAACACTGAAGCTTTCTTT. Protein: CSVVTGMNTEAFF.